This entry lists 19 T cell receptor beta chains sequenced from one sample in a study of T cell repertoires in ileal Crohn's disease. Clones were read by immunoSEQ multiplex PCR, and TCRdb kept only the in-frame ones, dropping some. The data show approximately 7,000 clones, 70% seen once. The source material was ileal tissue. These receptors were taken from an adult with Crohn's disease.

The chain carries TRBV9 and TRBJ2-3, with D uncertain. Trimming removed 3 bases at V and 3 bases at J, with 8 bases between. This CDR3 region has 13 residues. Germline values: CDR1 SGDLS, CDR2 YYNGEE. Here the CDR3 reads CASSARLTDTQYF. Written as DNA, the CDR3 is TGTGCCAGCAGCGCCCGACTGACAGATACGCAGTATTTT.

The chain links TRBV18 to TRBJ1-4; D ambiguous. V lost 2 bases and J 8 bases, leaving 9 bases between the germline ends. The CDR3 runs 13 residues. Per the germline V gene, CDR1 is KGHSH and CDR2 is LQKENI. This CDR3 is CASSPRGREKLFF. The CDR3 DNA is TGTGCCAGCTCACCAAGAGGTCGGGAAAAACTGTTTTTT.

V gene TRBV6-1 combines with J gene TRBJ1-5, with 10 bases lining up with TRBD1. The CDR3 is 15 amino acids. J was trimmed by 6 bases and V by 5 bases; bases with no gene match: 7. Germline CDR1 is MNHNS and CDR2 is SASEGT. The DNA for the CDR3 is TGTGCCAGCAGTTCGACAGGGGGCTTAGGTCAGCCCCAGCATTTT. This gives the protein CASSSTGGLGQPQHF.

This clone was seen only once. V is TRBV27 and J is TRBJ2-1; 12 bases fit TRBD2. The length of the CDR3 is 16 residues. J was trimmed by 3 bases and V by 5 bases; bases with no gene match: 5. Germline V lookup: CDR1 MNHEY, CDR2 SMNVEV (reference sequence). The DNA of the CDR3 is TGTGCCAGCAGTCCGACTAGCGGGGGACTCTACAATGAGCAGTTCTTC. Its translation: CASSPTSGGLYNEQFF.

The chain is built from TRBV4-2 and TRBJ2-6, with D tentatively TRBD1 (6 bases). This CDR3 contains 16 residues. Germline assignment: CDR1 LGHNA and CDR2 YNFKEQ. Trimming took 3 bases from V and 1 from J, leaving 10 bases between them. CDR3: CASSHQQGSGANVLTF. The CDR3 DNA sequence: TGTGCCAGCAGCCACCAACAGGGATCTGGGGCCAACGTCCTGACTTTC.

The chain recombines TRBV2 with TRBJ2-7; TRBD2 aligns across 12 bases. The trim removed 2 bases at V and 4 bases at J, leaving 3 bases unmatched. Per the germline V gene, CDR1 is SNHLY and CDR2 is FYNNEI. CDR3 length: 15 amino acids. Here the CDR3 DNA reads TGTGCCAGCAGTGAACCTAGCGGGGGGGGGTACGAGCAGTACTTC. Encoded protein: CASSEPSGGGYEQYF.

The chain couples TRBV5-6 to TRBJ2-7, with TRBD1 as a possible D gene (6 bases). The germline V gene has CDR1 SGHDT and CDR2 YYEEEE. CDR3 size: 14 residues. V dropped 3 bases and J dropped 0 bases, with 10 bases sitting between them. CDR3 nucleotide sequence: TGTGCCAGCAGCTCTAGGGACACCTCCTACGAGCAGTACTTC. Its protein product is CASSSRDTSYEQYF.

By its share, this clone is medium-sized. The chain recombines TRBV7-9 with TRBJ1-5, with D uncertain. Germline V lookup: CDR1 SEHNR, CDR2 FQNEAQ (reference sequence). This CDR3 has 18 residues. V lost 0 bases to trimming and J lost 3 bases, with 18 bases between them. CDR3 protein: CASSLAPEGGYPNQPQHF. CDR3 nucleotides: TGTGCCAGCAGCTTAGCCCCCGAGGGAGGGTATCCCAATCAGCCCCAGCATTTT.

The chain joins TRBV9 to TRBJ1-3; 8 bases are shared with TRBD1. Germline CDR1 is SGDLS and CDR2 is YYNGEE. V shed 3 bases, J shed 1 base, and the junction held 3 bases outside the gene matches. This CDR3 has 15 residues. The chain's CDR3 is CASSGYRGSGNTIYF. CDR3 DNA sequence: TGTGCCAGCAGCGGATACAGGGGGTCTGGAAACACCATATATTTT.

This clone was recorded once. The rearrangement joins TRBV23-1 to TRBJ1-2, with no clear D. TRBV23-1 is labeled an ORF, and its function is uncertain. The CDR3 sequence is 15 residues long. Trimming removed 4 bases from V and 0 bases from J, with 12 bases in between. In nucleotides, the CDR3 is TGCGCCAGCAGTCGGTCGTTCAGAACTAACTATGGCTACACCTTC. Its translation: CASSRSFRTNYGYTF.

The V call is TRBV4-1, the J call TRBJ2-7; D remains ambiguous. V was pared by 3 bases and J by 6 bases, with 6 bases between. Germline-derived CDR1 and CDR2 are MGHRA and YSYEKL. The CDR3 extends over 11 amino acids. CDR3: CASSQGTEQYF. In DNA form, the CDR3 reads TGCGCCAGCAGCCAGGGCACCGAGCAGTACTTC.

The V gene is TRBV19, the J gene TRBJ2-7; D ambiguous. CDR1 and CDR2 from the germline V gene are LNHDA and SQIVND (reference sequence). V was cut by 8 bases and J by 0 bases, with 14 bases left in between. The CDR3 runs 14 residues. The CDR3, as DNA: TGTGCCAGTGTGGGCACCCACGGCTCCTACGAGCAGTACTTC. Translating it yields CASVGTHGSYEQYF. Together with reference TRBV19 and TRBJ2-7, the CDR3 gives the full variable domain: DGGITQSPKYLFRKEGQNVTLSCEQNLNHDAMYWYRQDPGQGLRLIYYSQIVNDFQKGDIAEGYSVSREKKESFPLTVTSAQKNPTAFYLCASVGTHGSYEQYFGPGTRLTVT.

The CDR3 region is CASSQDTGVGTEAFF. The CDR3 DNA sequence: TGCGCCAGCAGCCAAGATACGGGGGTTGGCACTGAAGCTTTCTTT. J is TRBJ1-1 and V is TRBV4-1; maybe TRBD1 (5 bases). CDR1 is MGHRA and CDR2 is YSYEKL in the germline V gene. The CDR3 runs 15 residues. V dropped 0 bases and J dropped 4 bases, with 12 bases sitting between them.

This chain connects TRBV30 to TRBJ1-1; TRBD1 matches at 9 bases. The V gene's germline CDR1 is GTSNPN and CDR2 SVGIG (reference sequence). This CDR3 is built from 13 residues. V dropped 4 bases and J dropped 9; count of bases not matched to a gene: 9. CDR3 sequence reads: CAWTLTGTGKAFF. The CDR3, as DNA: TGTGCCTGGACCCTAACCGGGACAGGGAAAGCTTTCTTT. Drawing the rest from reference TRBV30 and TRBJ1-1, the complete variable domain is SQTIHQWPATLVQPVGSPLSLECTVEGTSNPNLYWYRQAAGRGLQLLFYSVGIGQISSEVPQNLSASRPQDRQFILSSKKLLLSDSGFYLCAWTLTGTGKAFFGQGTRLTVV.

This clone was picked up a small number of times. V usage is TRBV27 and J usage is TRBJ1-4; maybe TRBD1 (5 bases). Trimming took off 6 bases at V and 11 bases at J, with 19 bases between the two ends. The CDR3 consists of 14 residues. Germline loops: CDR1 MNHEY, CDR2 SMNVEV (reference sequence). The CDR3 DNA reads as TGTGCCAGCAGCCCGAATGGGCGTGGGGGGAAACTGTTTTTT. It yields the protein CASSPNGRGGKLFF.

The chain links TRBV9 to TRBJ1-2, with 11 bases matching TRBD1. The junction had 9 bases not matched to a gene; V was cut back by 0 bases and J by 5 bases. Germline CDR1 and CDR2: SGDLS and YYNGEE. The CDR3 has 17 amino acids. DNA for the CDR3: TGTGCCAGCAGCGTAGGTCCCCCGGGACAGGGGGATTATGGCTACACCTTC. This translates into CASSVGPPGQGDYGYTF.

The chain carries TRBV2 and TRBJ1-4; 8 bases line up with TRBD1. With V trimmed by 7 bases and J by 7 bases, 8 bases remained unmatched. CDR1 is SNHLY and CDR2 is FYNNEI in the germline V gene. The CDR3 spans 14 residues. CDR3 sequence: CASNGFRGLEKLFF. Here the CDR3 DNA reads TGTGCCAGCAATGGGTTCAGGGGGCTTGAAAAACTGTTTTTT.

The V and J genes are TRBV6-6 and TRBJ2-7; D perhaps matches TRBD1 (5 bases). CDR3 size: 15 residues. Germline CDR1 MNHNY, CDR2 SVGAGI (reference sequence). Between the trimmed V and J ends, which lost 0 bases and 2 bases, there was a span of 11 bases. The CDR3 sequence: CASSYSDTRTYEQYF. CDR3 coding DNA: TGTGCCAGCAGTTACTCGGACACCAGGACCTACGAGCAGTACTTC.

This clone has just one count. The CDR3 DNA is TGTGCCAGCAGTTACTCGATTCGGTGGTCTGAAGCTTTCTTT. Its translation is CASSYSIRWSEAFF. This chain joins TRBV6-5 and TRBJ1-1; D is undetermined. V gave up 0 bases and J gave up 6 bases, with 11 bases separating them. Germline values: CDR1 MNHEY, CDR2 SVGAGI. The CDR3 length is 14 residues.